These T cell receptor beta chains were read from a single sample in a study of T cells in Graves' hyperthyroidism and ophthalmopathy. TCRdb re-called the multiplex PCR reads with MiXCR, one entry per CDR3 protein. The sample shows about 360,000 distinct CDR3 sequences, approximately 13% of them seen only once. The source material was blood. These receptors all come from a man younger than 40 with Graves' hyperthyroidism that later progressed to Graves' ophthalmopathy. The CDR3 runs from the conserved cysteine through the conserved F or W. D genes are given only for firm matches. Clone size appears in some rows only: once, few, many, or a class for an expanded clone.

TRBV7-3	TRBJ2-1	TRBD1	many	CASSAGQGAYNEQFF	TGTGCCAGCAGCGCGGGACAGGGGGCCTACAATGAGCAGTTCTTC
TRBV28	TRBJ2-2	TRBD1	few	CASSTTGDSGELFF	TGTGCCAGCAGTACAACAGGGGATTCCGGGGAGCTGTTTTTT
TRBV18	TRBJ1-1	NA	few	CASSPPTIGLNTEAFF	TGTGCCAGCTCACCTCCCACAATTGGCTTGAACACTGAAGCTTTCTTT
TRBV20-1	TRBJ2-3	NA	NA	CSAKGRFLSWGTDTQYF	TGCAGTGCTAAAGGACGGTTTCTCAGCTGGGGCACAGATACGCAGTATTTT
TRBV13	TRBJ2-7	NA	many	CASSKSNEQYF	TGTGCCAGCAGTAAAAGCAACGAGCAGTACTTC
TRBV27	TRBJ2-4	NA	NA	CASSLLRGAKNIQYF	TGTGCCAGCAGTTTACTCAGGGGTGCCAAAAACATTCAGTACTTC
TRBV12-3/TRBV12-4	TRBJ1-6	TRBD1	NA	CASSLADRGYSPLHF	TGTGCCAGCAGTTTAGCAGACAGGGGGTATTCACCCCTCCACTTT
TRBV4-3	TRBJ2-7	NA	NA	CASSQVLQGFAEQYF	TGCGCCAGCAGCCAAGTCCTCCAGGGATTTGCCGAGCAGTACTTC
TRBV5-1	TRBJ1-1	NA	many	CASSFEVNTEAFF	TGTGCCAGCAGCTTCGAGGTGAACACTGAAGCTTTCTTT
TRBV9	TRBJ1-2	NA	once	CASSVGFSNYGYTF	TGTGCCAGCAGCGTAGGGTTCAGTAACTATGGCTACACCTTC
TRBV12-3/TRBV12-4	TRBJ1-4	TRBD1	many	CASSLLTGNREKLFF	TGTGCCAGCAGTTTACTGACAGGGAATAGAGAAAAACTGTTTTTT
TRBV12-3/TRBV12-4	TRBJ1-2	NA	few	CASSFQGHGYTF	TGTGCCAGCAGTTTCCAGGGTCATGGCTACACCTTC
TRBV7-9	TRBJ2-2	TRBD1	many	CASSQTGVNTGELFF	TGTGCCAGCAGCCAGACAGGGGTGAACACCGGGGAGCTGTTTTTT
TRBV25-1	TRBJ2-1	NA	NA	CASSEYGAGSYNEQFF	TGTGCCAGCAGTGAATACGGGGCAGGTTCCTACAATGAGCAGTTCTTC
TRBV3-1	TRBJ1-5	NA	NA	CASSQDGRGYQPQHF	TGTGCCAGCAGCCAAGATGGAAGGGGATATCAGCCCCAGCATTTT
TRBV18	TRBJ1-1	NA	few	CASSPRKGPLNTEAFF	TGTGCCAGCTCACCAAGAAAGGGACCCCTGAACACTGAAGCTTTCTTT
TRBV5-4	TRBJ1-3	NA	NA	CASSLGGFDTIYF	TGTGCCAGCAGCTTGGGAGGTTTTGACACCATATATTTT
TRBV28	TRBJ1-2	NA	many	CASSPLFTGLQFYGYTF	TGTGCCAGCAGTCCCCTATTTACCGGACTCCAATTTTATGGCTACACCTTC
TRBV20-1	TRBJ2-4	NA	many	CSARDGVQDGAKNIQYF	TGCAGTGCTAGAGATGGGGTACAGGACGGGGCCAAAAACATTCAGTACTTC
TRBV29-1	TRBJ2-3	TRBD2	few	CSVRTSGAGDTQYF	TGCAGCGTCCGGACTAGCGGGGCTGGAGATACGCAGTATTTT
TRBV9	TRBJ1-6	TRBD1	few	CASSVGTGGAPLHF	TGTGCCAGCAGCGTCGGGACAGGGGGGGCACCCCTCCACTTT
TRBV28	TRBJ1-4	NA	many	CASSLWAGQTNEKLFF	TGTGCCAGCAGTCTCTGGGCGGGGCAAACTAATGAAAAACTGTTTTTT
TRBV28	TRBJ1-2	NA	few	CASSLRTKPNYGYTF	TGTGCCAGCAGTTTAAGGACAAAACCAAACTATGGCTACACCTTC
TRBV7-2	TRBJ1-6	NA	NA	CASSERDGNSPLHF	TGTGCCAGCAGCGAACGGGACGGTAATTCACCCCTCCACTTT
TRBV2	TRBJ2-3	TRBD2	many	CASMPHSGGRTDTQYF	TGTGCCAGCATGCCGCATAGCGGGGGTCGCACAGATACGCAGTATTTT
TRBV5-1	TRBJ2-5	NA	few	CVSSSQGETQYF	TGCGTCAGCAGTTCCCAGGGAGAGACCCAGTACTTC
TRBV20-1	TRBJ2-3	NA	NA	CSARDRKGFTSDTQYF	TGCAGTGCTAGAGATCGGAAGGGCTTCACATCAGATACGCAGTATTTT
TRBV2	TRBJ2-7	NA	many	CASREDTYYEQYF	TGTGCCAGCAGGGAAGACACCTACTACGAGCAGTACTTC
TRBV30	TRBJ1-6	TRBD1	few	CAWRGQQNSPLHF	TGTGCCTGGAGGGGACAGCAAAATTCACCCCTCCACTTT
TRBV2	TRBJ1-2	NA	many	CASSARVPSYGYTF	TGTGCCAGCAGTGCGAGGGTACCATCCTATGGCTACACCTTC
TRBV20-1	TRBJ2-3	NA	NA	CSASARRGGPDTQYF	TGCAGTGCTAGTGCGCGGAGGGGGGGCCCAGATACGCAGTATTTT
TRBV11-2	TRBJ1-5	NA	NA	CASSPQGNWNQPQHF	TGTGCCAGCAGCCCCCAGGGGAATTGGAATCAGCCCCAGCATTTT